This T cell receptor beta chain was profiled in a study of T cells after yellow fever vaccination. Study-level findings and limits: Peaking faster, on day 5 versus 15, the secondary response was nonetheless weaker.

On this clonotype: The antigen is unknown.

5'RACE template switching produced TCR cDNA carrying a universal primer site and UMIs. A single record per CDR3 protein comes from TCRdb applying MiXCR to the 5' RACE reads. The sample holds some 560,000 distinct CDR3 sequences, over 15% seen once. The sequencing here drew on PBMCs, taken 15 days after the yellow fever booster vaccination. This TCR came from a man aged 30-40 years who received the YFV17D yellow fever vaccine.

CDR3 residues: CASSFWGIGTDTQYF. CDR3 DNA sequence: TGTGCCAGCAGTTTTTGGGGAATCGGCACAGATACGCAGTATTTT. This chain connects TRBV12-3 or TRBV12-4 to TRBJ2-3; no clear D. Trimming left V 3 bases short and J 1 base short, with 11 bases between. There are 15 residues in the CDR3.